A single sample is the source of the 19 T cell receptor beta chains below, sequenced in a study of PD-1 blockade in classical Hodgkin lymphoma. The repertoire was sequenced with immunoSEQ multiplex PCR; TCRdb's copy has only in-frame clones and lacks some. Altogether about 8,000 clones are present, about 80% being singletons, with the ten largest covering just under 45%. The time point was: cycle 4 day 1 (C4D1), after less than 7 weeks of nivolumab. After autologous stem cell transplantation all patients relapsed, and prior brentuximab vedotin exposure differed between cohorts. Sequenced here: peripheral blood mononuclear cells (PBMCs), sampled before the fourth cycle of nivolumab. These TCRs come from a human donor with classical Hodgkin lymphoma.

The CDR3 DNA reads TGTGCCAGCAGTTTATCGGGAGATTCACCCCTCCACTTT. Protein: CASSLSGDSPLHF. This sequence joins TRBV28 and TRBJ1-6; D ambiguous. Trimming pared 1 base from V and 8 bases from J, leaving 6 bases between. Germline lookup yields CDR1 MDHEN and CDR2 SYDVKM. The CDR3 is made up of 13 amino acids.

The chain links TRBV13 to TRBJ2-7; no reliable D call. CDR1 PRHDT and CDR2 FYEKMQ come from the germline V gene (reference sequence). Trimming took 8 bases from V and 0 from J, leaving 11 bases between them. The CDR3 covers 13 residues. This CDR3 reads CASGTGFSYEQYF. The CDR3 DNA follows: TGTGCCAGCGGAACCGGGTTCTCCTACGAGCAGTACTTC. Using reference TRBV13 and TRBJ2-7 for the parts outside the CDR3, the full variable domain is AAGVIQSPRHLIKEKRETATLKCYPIPRHDTVYWYQQGPGQDPQFLISFYEKMQSDKGSIPDRFSAQQFSDYHSELNMSSLELGDSALYFCASGTGFSYEQYFGPGTRLTVT.

The chain is built from TRBV19 and TRBJ2-3; 7 bases fit TRBD2. Germline loops: CDR1 LNHDA, CDR2 SQIVND (reference sequence). This CDR3 comprises 16 residues. With 5 bases clipped from V and 5 bases from J, the junction kept 13 bases outside the gene matches. In DNA form, the CDR3 reads TGTGCCAGTAGTGGACTAGTCTCATACCCCGGAGATACGCAGTATTTT. Translated, it gives CASSGLVSYPGDTQYF.

The chain is built from TRBV10-3 and TRBJ2-3; 8 nucleotides align to TRBD2. Germline values: CDR1 ENHRY, CDR2 SYGVKD. The CDR3 runs to 15 residues. The J segment lost 2 bases and the V segment lost 6 bases, leaving 7 bases of the junction unmatched. Written as DNA, the CDR3 is TGTGCCATCAGCATCGGGGGGGGATACACAGATACGCAGTATTTT. Translating gives CAISIGGGYTDTQYF.

The V and J genes are TRBV6-5 and TRBJ2-7; tentative D call: TRBD1 (6 bases). Trimming cost V 4 bases and J 0 bases, with 13 bases left between them. The CDR3 sequence is 15 residues long. Germline V gene sequence: CDR1 MNHEY, CDR2 SVGAGI. CDR3 in amino acids: CASSSPGHSSYEQYF. CDR3 DNA sequence: TGTGCCAGCAGTTCTCCGGGACATAGCTCCTACGAGCAGTACTTC.

This clone was counted between two and nine times. This chain connects TRBV4-1 to TRBJ1-1; unclear D gene. V lost 0 bases, J lost 1 base, and 9 bases lay in between. The germline V gene encodes CDR1 MGHRA and CDR2 YSYEKL. CDR3 length: 15 amino acids. CDR3 amino acids: CASSQEGQQNTEAFF. The CDR3 nucleotides are TGCGCCAGCAGCCAAGAGGGTCAGCAGAACACTGAAGCTTTCTTT.

The table lists this clone with a count of one. The chain uses TRBV29-1 and TRBJ2-1; 8 bases line up with TRBD2. V was pared by 6 bases and J by 5 bases, with 15 bases of the junction left unmatched. The CDR3 runs 16 residues. Per the germline V gene, CDR1 is SQVTM and CDR2 is ANQGSEA. The CDR3 spells CSVESSRGSGDNEQFF. CDR3 bases: TGCAGCGTGGAAAGCTCACGGGGTAGCGGGGACAATGAGCAGTTCTTC.

V gene TRBV7-3 combines with J gene TRBJ2-6, with TRBD1 matching over 9 bases. After removal of 5 bases from V and 4 bases from J, the junction contained 6 bases not matched to a gene. This CDR3 has 16 residues. The germline V gene has CDR1 SGHTA and CDR2 FQGTGA. The CDR3 is CASSAGQGTGANVLTF. The CDR3 DNA follows: TGTGCCAGCAGCGCCGGACAGGGGACCGGGGCCAACGTCCTGACTTTC.

This clone was seen only a few times. CDR3 bases: TGTGCCAGCAGCGGGACAGGGGGTATGGCTGAAGCTTTCTTT. This codes for CASSGTGGMAEAFF. The chain combines TRBV28 with TRBJ1-1, with 11 nucleotides matching TRBD1. Per germline, CDR1 MDHEN and CDR2 SYDVKM. The V segment lost 6 bases and the J segment 6 bases; nucleotides outside the gene matches: 6. This CDR3 contains 14 residues. Variable domain in full (rest from reference TRBV28 and TRBJ1-1): DVKVTQSSRYLVKRTGEKVFLECVQDMDHENMFWYRQDPGLGLRLIYFSYDVKMKEKGDIPEGYSVSREKKERFSLILESASTNQTSMYLCASSGTGGMAEAFFGQGTRLTVV.

The chain couples TRBV28 to TRBJ2-1; unclear D gene. CDR1 is MDHEN, CDR2 SYDVKM, per germline. Trimming removed 1 base at V and 0 bases at J, with 13 bases between. The CDR3 is 17 residues long. CDR3 nucleotide sequence: TGTGCCAGCAGTTTATACCTAGAAACGGGCTCCTACAATGAGCAGTTCTTC. It translates to CASSLYLETGSYNEQFF.

This clone was observed a single time. V usage is TRBV7-8 and J usage is TRBJ2-2, with D possibly being TRBD1 (6 bases). This CDR3 contains 17 residues. Germline V lookup: CDR1 SGHVS, CDR2 FQNEAQ. Trimming pared 3 bases from V and 5 bases from J, leaving 19 bases between. CDR3 bases: TGTGCCAGCAGCTTTTTCCCGACAGGCCCGAGGACCGGGGAGCTGTTTTTT. Translation: CASSFFPTGPRTGELFF.

The chain combines TRBV27 with TRBJ1-1, with unresolved D. This CDR3 comprises 14 residues. Germline assignment: CDR1 MNHEY and CDR2 SMNVEV (reference sequence). The V and J ends lost 3 bases and 4 bases respectively, with 12 bases between them. CDR3 nucleotide sequence: TGTGCCAGCAGTTTTTCAGGTCCGGGCACTGAAGCTTTCTTT. Its translation is CASSFSGPGTEAFF.

The chain carries TRBV19 and TRBJ1-2; D is perhaps TRBD1 (5 bases). Per the germline V gene, CDR1 is LNHDA and CDR2 is SQIVND (reference sequence). V shed 3 bases and J shed 4 bases, with 9 bases lying between them. The CDR3 has 13 residues. The CDR3 reads CASSMGPLYGYTF. CDR3 DNA sequence: TGTGCCAGTAGTATGGGGCCGCTCTATGGCTACACCTTC.

The V and J genes are TRBV7-9 and TRBJ2-3; a possible D gene is TRBD2 (6 bases). The CDR3 covers 15 residues. Trimming took off 5 bases at V and 0 bases at J, with 12 bases between the two ends. Germline CDR1 and CDR2: SEHNR and FQNEAQ (reference sequence). DNA of the CDR3: TGTGCCAGCAGCGCCCGACTAGAAAGCACAGATACGCAGTATTTT. Amino acids: CASSARLESTDTQYF.

The chain couples TRBV4-1 to TRBJ1-2; 8 nucleotides match TRBD1. From germline, CDR1 is MGHRA and CDR2 YSYEKL. The CDR3 spans 15 residues. The junction had 8 bases not matched to a gene; V was cut back by 1 base and J by 7 bases. CDR3 residues: CASSQVRAGGLGYTF. DNA of the CDR3: TGCGCCAGCAGCCAAGTTAGGGCAGGGGGCCTTGGCTACACCTTC.

The chain combines TRBV15 with TRBJ2-7, with no clear D. Trimming took off 0 bases at V and 1 base at J, with 10 bases between the two ends. This CDR3 comprises 15 residues. The germline V gene encodes CDR1 LNHNV and CDR2 YYDKDF (reference sequence). The CDR3 loop is CATSRDRGASYEQYF. The CDR3 region has the DNA TGTGCCACCAGCAGAGATCGTGGAGCGTCCTACGAGCAGTACTTC.

J is TRBJ2-3 and V is TRBV2; 11 bases are a match to TRBD1. There are 14 residues in the CDR3. Germline-derived CDR1 and CDR2 are SNHLY and FYNNEI. V lost 6 bases and J lost 5; bases outside the gene matches: 4. The CDR3 reads CASSWTGGLDTQYF. The CDR3 bases are TGTGCCAGCAGCTGGACAGGGGGCTTAGATACGCAGTATTTT. The complete variable domain, with remaining parts taken from reference TRBV2 and TRBJ2-3, reads EPEVTQTPSHQVTQMGQEVILRCVPISNHLYFYWYRQILGQKVEFLVSFYNNEISEKSEIFDDQFSVERPDGSNFTLKIRSTKLEDSAMYFCASSWTGGLDTQYFGPGTRLTVL.

Here the CDR3 DNA reads TGTGCCAGCAGCAAGAGTAGCTCTGGGGCCAACGTCCTGACTTTC. The encoded protein is CASSKSSSGANVLTF. The rearrangement joins TRBV7-9 to TRBJ2-6, with D unresolved. Per the germline V gene, CDR1 is SEHNR and CDR2 is FQNEAQ (reference sequence). This CDR3 is 15 amino acids long. V was shortened by 5 bases and J by 0 bases, with 8 bases between the two germline ends.

Worth noting for this clone: At one end, the junction sequence differs from germline, possibly due to a read error. This chain uses TRBV5-5 with TRBJ2-7; D perhaps matches TRBD2 (6 bases). Germline lookup yields CDR1 SGHKS and CDR2 YYEKEE (reference sequence). This CDR3 has 16 residues. The CDR3 DNA follows: TGTGCCAGCAGCTTGGGAGGGGTTAGCGGAATTTACGGGCAGTACTTC. Translating gives CASSLGGVSGIYGQYF. Based on the CDR3 plus reference TRBV5-5 and TRBJ2-7, the full variable domain is DAGVTQSPTHLIKTRGQQVTLRCSPISGHKSVSWYQQVLGQGPQFIFQYYEKEERGRGNFPDRFSARQFPNYSSELNVNALLLGDSALYLCASSLGGVSGIYGQYFGPGTRLTVT.